This passage covers 7 T cell receptor beta chains from one sample sequenced in a study of post-analysis software for immune sequencing data. No antigen has been assigned to these receptors. Findings and limits, study-wide: Roughly 5 TRBV segments were significantly more frequent in patients than in controls. TRBV5-6, TRBV5-1 and TRBV20-1 were among these segments.

Built from TCR beta cDNA, the libraries had unique molecular identifiers in them. TCRdb called the PCR reads again in MiXCR, with one record for every CDR3 protein. The sample holds 600,000 to 750,000 distinct CDR3 sequences; 55% to 60% are singletons and the top ten take approximately 10%. Sequences were obtained from blood. These receptors were collected from a girl aged 2-15 years with multiple sclerosis.

This rearrangement joins TRBV19 to TRBJ2-1; D possibly corresponds to TRBD1 (5 bases). This CDR3 is 15 amino acids long. The germline CDR1 and CDR2 sequences are LNHDA and SQIVND (reference sequence). The ends were cut back, 0 bases at V and 9 bases at J, with 15 bases in the middle. This chain's CDR3 is CASSIDPWGAGEQFF. In DNA form, the CDR3 reads TGTGCCAGTAGTATAGACCCCTGGGGCGCTGGTGAGCAGTTCTTC.

The V call is TRBV5-4, the J call TRBJ2-3; D could derive from TRBD1 or TRBD2 (5 bases each). Germline V gives CDR1 SGHNT, CDR2 YYREEE (reference sequence). The CDR3 extends over 14 amino acids. Trimming removed 0 bases from V and 4 bases from J, with 9 bases in between. The CDR3 nucleotides are TGTGCCAGCAGCTTGGACGGGGCAGCAGATACGCAGTATTTT. As protein: CASSLDGAADTQYF.

The chain recombines TRBV5-1 with TRBJ2-7; maybe TRBD1 (5 bases). CDR1 SGHRS and CDR2 YFSETQ come from the germline V gene. The germline V and J ends were trimmed by 7 bases and 6 bases, with 20 bases remaining between them. The CDR3 contains 14 residues. In nucleotides, the CDR3 is TGCGCCAGCCGCCTTAATTGGGGCACCGGCGAGCAGTACTTC. Residues: CASRLNWGTGEQYF.

In this sample, this clonotype turned up a few times. The CDR3 protein is CASSFGLAGGTQETQYF. The CDR3 DNA follows: TGTGCCAGCAGTTTTGGACTAGCGGGGGGGACCCAAGAGACCCAGTACTTC. This chain joins TRBV12-3 or TRBV12-4 and TRBJ2-5; 15 nucleotides align to TRBD2. The CDR3 contains 17 residues. J was trimmed by 1 base and V by 3 bases; bases with no gene match: 3.

The chain employs TRBV6-6 and TRBJ1-2; D is uncertain. V lost 5 bases and J lost 4, with 14 bases in between. Germline V gene sequence: CDR1 MNHNY, CDR2 SVGAGI (reference sequence). The CDR3 sequence is 14 residues long. DNA for the CDR3: TGTGCCAGCAGTCCGTTAGGAGGGAGCTATGGCTACACCTTC. As protein: CASSPLGGSYGYTF.

The chain is built from TRBV15 and TRBJ1-1; possibly TRBD1 for D (5 bases). The V and J ends lost 4 bases and 6 bases respectively, with 12 bases between them. The length of the CDR3 is 13 residues. Germline values: CDR1 LNHNV, CDR2 YYDKDF (reference sequence). CDR3 residues: CATSKGRDAEAFF. The CDR3 coding sequence is TGTGCCACCAGCAAGGGGCGAGACGCTGAAGCTTTCTTT. Using reference TRBV15 and TRBJ1-1 for the parts outside the CDR3, the full variable domain is DAMVIQNPRYQVTQFGKPVTLSCSQTLNHNVMYWYQQKSSQAPKLLFHYYDKDFNNEADTPDNFQSRRPNTSFCFLDIRSPGLGDTAMYLCATSKGRDAEAFFGQGTRLTVV.

This clonotype was observed a single time. The chain recombines TRBV5-1 with TRBJ2-5; 8 positions agree with TRBD2. Germline V gene data show CDR1 as SGHRS and CDR2 as YFSETQ. The CDR3 spans 15 residues. With V trimmed by 4 bases and J by 1 base, 6 bases remained unmatched. The CDR3 DNA reads TGCGCCAGCAGCCCGAGGAGCGGGAGCCAAGAGACCCAGTACTTC. This gives the protein CASSPRSGSQETQYF. The complete variable domain, with remaining parts taken from reference TRBV5-1 and TRBJ2-5, reads KAGVTQTPRYLIKTRGQQVTLSCSPISGHRSVSWYQQTPGQGLQFLFEYFSETQRNKGNFPGRFSGRQFSNSRSEMNVSTLELGDSALYLCASSPRSGSQETQYFGPGTRLLVL.